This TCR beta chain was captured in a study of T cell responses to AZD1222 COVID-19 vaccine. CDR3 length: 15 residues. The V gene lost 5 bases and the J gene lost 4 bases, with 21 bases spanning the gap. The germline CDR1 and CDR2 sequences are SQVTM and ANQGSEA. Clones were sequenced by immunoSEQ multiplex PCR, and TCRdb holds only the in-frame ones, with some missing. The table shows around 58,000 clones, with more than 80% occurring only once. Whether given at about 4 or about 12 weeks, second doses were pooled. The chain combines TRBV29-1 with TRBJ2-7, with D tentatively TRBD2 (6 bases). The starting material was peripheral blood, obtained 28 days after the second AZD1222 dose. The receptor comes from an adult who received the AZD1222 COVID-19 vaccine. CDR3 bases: TGCAGCGTTCTCAAACTGCGGGGTATCTCTTACGAGCAGTACTTC. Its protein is CSVLKLRGISYEQYF.